One sample yielded the 16 T cell receptor beta chains listed below, sequenced in a study of shared clonotypes between healthy human individuals. The method was immunoSEQ multiplex PCR; TCRdb's version includes in-frame clones alone and lacks a portion of them. The sample comprises roughly 500,000 clones, roughly 83% of which are singletons, and about 12% rests with the top ten. The specimen sequenced was PBMCs. The receptors here all came from a woman in her thirties or forties in good health. Some clones in this sample may be carry-over from other donors' samples.

The rearrangement links TRBV7-2 to TRBJ2-7, with TRBD2 matching over 9 bases. Germline-derived CDR1 and CDR2 are SGHTA and FQGNSA. This CDR3 has 16 residues. With V trimmed by 5 bases and J by 1 base, 9 bases remained unmatched. The CDR3 spells CASSTRTSAGSYEQYF. Here the CDR3 DNA reads TGTGCCAGCAGCACCCGGACTAGCGCGGGTTCCTACGAGCAGTACTTC.

This clone has just one count. The chain joins TRBV6-1 to TRBJ1-1, with D possibly TRBD1 on 5 matching bases. Trimming pared 8 bases from V and 10 bases from J, leaving 20 bases between. The CDR3 has 13 amino acids. Germline lookup yields CDR1 MNHNS and CDR2 SASEGT. The CDR3: CASAPGQGRGAFF. The CDR3 DNA reads as TGTGCCAGCGCCCCCGGGCAGGGACGCGGAGCTTTCTTT.

In the case of this clone: At one of its ends the junction is not consistent with the germline gene, which may arise from a read error. The J gene is TRBJ2-2, the V gene TRBV10-3; 10 bases line up with TRBD2. Germline CDR1 reads ENHRY; CDR2 reads SYGVKD. The CDR3 sequence is 18 residues long. CDR3 sequence (DNA): TGTGCCATCAGGACGGGGTCTAGCGGGAGCCCGAACACCGGGGAGCTGCTTTTT. Translation: CAIRTGSSGSPNTGELLF.

Of note for this clone: Within the sample, other DNA sequences also encode this same CDR3. The genes are TRBV27 and TRBJ2-7; D ambiguous. There are 13 residues in the CDR3. Germline V gives CDR1 MNHEY, CDR2 SMNVEV (reference sequence). The V gene lost 5 bases and the J gene lost 0 bases, with 8 bases spanning the gap. The DNA for the CDR3 is TGTGCCAGCAGTAGCACAGCCTCCTACGAGCAGTACTTC. Protein sequence: CASSSTASYEQYF.

This clone appeared a single time. The chain is built from TRBV5-6 and TRBJ1-5, with 11 bases lining up with TRBD1. CDR3 length equals 19 residues. V lost 0 bases and J lost 2; bases outside the gene matches: 10. The germline gives CDR1 SGHDT, CDR2 YYEEEE. The CDR3 DNA follows: TGTGCCAGCAGCTTGGCAGGGACAGGGGGAGGTGGGGGCAATCAGCCCCAGCATTTT. Its translation: CASSLAGTGGGGGNQPQHF.

V usage is TRBV10-3 and J usage is TRBJ2-1, with 8 bases fitting TRBD1. The CDR3 runs 15 residues. Trimming at V came to 2 bases and at J to 8 bases, leaving 8 bases not matched to a gene. Germline CDR1 and CDR2: ENHRY and SYGVKD. The CDR3 sequence is CAISEGGRGQDEQFF. The CDR3 coding sequence is TGTGCCATCAGTGAGGGAGGCAGGGGGCAGGATGAGCAGTTCTTC.

The J gene is TRBJ2-7, the V gene TRBV2; 10 nucleotides agree with TRBD2. The germline CDR1 and CDR2 sequences are SNHLY and FYNNEI. The CDR3 totals 16 residues. The V and J ends lost 1 base and 2 bases, in that order; junction bases with no gene match: 5. The CDR3 reads CASSEEVTSGTYEQYF. The CDR3 DNA reads as TGTGCCAGCAGTGAAGAGGTAACTAGCGGGACCTACGAGCAGTACTTC.

The chain carries TRBV19 and TRBJ2-7, with 11 positions matching TRBD1. This CDR3 comprises 15 residues. The germline gives CDR1 LNHDA, CDR2 SQIVND (reference sequence). Losses at the gene ends were 4 bases for V and 4 bases for J; bases not matched to a gene: 6. This CDR3 reads CASSSGQGASYEQYF. CDR3 DNA sequence: TGTGCCAGTAGTAGCGGACAGGGGGCTTCTTACGAGCAGTACTTC.

The chain joins TRBV7-9 to TRBJ2-1; TRBD2 aligns across 10 bases. CDR1 and CDR2 from the germline V gene are SEHNR and FQNEAQ (reference sequence). Trimming removed 4 bases from V and 5 bases from J; junction bases left unmatched: 8. CDR3 length: 16 amino acids. As DNA, the CDR3 is TGTGCCAGCAGCTCCCCCGGGACTAGCGTAAACAATGAGCAGTTCTTC. Translation gives CASSSPGTSVNNEQFF. Drawing the rest from reference TRBV7-9 and TRBJ2-1, the complete variable domain is DTGVSQNPRHKITKRGQNVTFRCDPISEHNRLYWYRQTLGQGPEFLTYFQNEAQLEKSRLLSDRFSAERPKGSFSTLEIQRTEQGDSAMYLCASSSPGTSVNNEQFFGPGTRLTVL.

This clone appeared a single time. V is TRBV19 and J is TRBJ2-1; no clear D. This CDR3 has 12 amino acids. The germline V gene encodes CDR1 LNHDA and CDR2 SQIVND (reference sequence). Trimming removed 5 bases at V and 7 bases at J, with 9 bases between. CDR3 in amino acids: CASSARINEQFF. The CDR3 region has the DNA TGTGCCAGTAGTGCTAGAATAAATGAGCAGTTCTTC. The entire variable domain, with the rest obtained from reference TRBV19 and TRBJ2-1, is as follows: DGGITQSPKYLFRKEGQNVTLSCEQNLNHDAMYWYRQDPGQGLRLIYYSQIVNDFQKGDIAEGYSVSREKKESFPLTVTSAQKNPTAFYLCASSARINEQFFGPGTRLTVL.

This clone was seen a few times. In DNA form, the CDR3 reads TGTGCCAGCAGCGTTGGGGCGGGGAGGCCTTACAATGAGCAGTTCTTC. It is translated as CASSVGAGRPYNEQFF. The chain employs TRBV7-3 and TRBJ2-1; tentative D call: TRBD2 (6 bases). Germline V gene data show CDR1 as SGHTA and CDR2 as FQGTGA. The CDR3 extends over 16 amino acids. The V gene lost 5 bases and the J gene lost 4 bases, with 18 bases spanning the gap. Based on the CDR3 plus reference TRBV7-3 and TRBJ2-1, the full variable domain is GAGVSQTPSNKVTEKGKYVELRCDPISGHTALYWYRQSLGQGPEFLIYFQGTGAADDSGLPNDRFFAVRPEGSVSTLKIQRTERGDSAVYLCASSVGAGRPYNEQFFGPGTRLTVL.

This chain uses TRBV2 with TRBJ2-7, with 7 bases that match TRBD1. The V gene end was trimmed by 7 bases and the J gene end by 5 bases; junction bases not matched to a gene: 5. The CDR3 runs to 12 residues. Germline V gene lookup returns CDR1 SNHLY and CDR2 FYNNEI. The CDR3 DNA reads as TGTGCCAGCACTCTCACAGGGGACGAGCAGTACTTC. Encoded protein: CASTLTGDEQYF.

This chain uses TRBV29-1 with TRBJ1-5, with 9 bases identical to TRBD1. J gave up 4 bases and V 6 bases, and 1 base lay outside the gene matches. The CDR3 extends over 12 amino acids. From germline, CDR1 is SQVTM and CDR2 ANQGSEA. The CDR3 DNA reads as TGCAGCGTAGGACAGGGGAATCAGCCCCAGCATTTT. Its translation is CSVGQGNQPQHF.

This chain connects TRBV5-1 to TRBJ2-7; 7 bases agree with TRBD1. After removal of 1 base from V and 4 bases from J, the junction contained 2 bases not matched to a gene. The CDR3 spans 13 residues. CDR1 is SGHRS, CDR2 YFSETQ, per germline. CDR3 amino acids: CASSLLRGYEQYF. The CDR3 DNA follows: TGCGCCAGCAGCTTGCTCAGGGGGTACGAGCAGTACTTC.

J is TRBJ2-2 and V is TRBV6-5; the match to TRBD2 covers 11 bases. The V and J ends lost 6 bases and 4 bases, in that order; junction bases with no gene match: 4. Germline V gene lookup returns CDR1 MNHEY and CDR2 SVGAGI. This CDR3 comprises 15 residues. The CDR3: CASRIAGGVTGELFF. CDR3 bases: TGTGCCAGCAGAATAGCGGGAGGGGTCACCGGGGAGCTGTTTTTT.

This clone was recorded only once. The rearrangement links TRBV15 to TRBJ1-3; no definite D call. The CDR3 extends over 15 amino acids. V was trimmed by 1 base and J by 2 bases, leaving 9 bases between them. CDR1 LNHNV and CDR2 YYDKDF come from the germline V gene (reference sequence). This chain's CDR3 is CATSRAAGTGNTIYF. The CDR3 coding sequence is TGTGCCACCAGCAGAGCAGCGGGCACTGGAAACACCATATATTTT.